A selection of T cell receptor beta chains follows, all from one sample in a study of radiation and T cells in renal cell carcinoma. Profiled with immunoSEQ multiplex PCR; TCRdb holds only in-frame clones, not every one. Seen here are 140,000 or so clones, about 88% observed once, and the top ten hold 12%. The sample here was blood, taken from a patient whose treatment included radiotherapy and nephrectomy. The origin of the receptors is a woman in her forties or fifties with renal cell carcinoma. Both conserved end residues are part of each CDR3. Each record gives: CDR3 DNA, CDR3 protein, clone size, J gene, V gene, D gene. A D gene is named only where the DNA matches it firmly. The size field is filled for only some rows; it gives once, few, many or a size class.

TGTGCCAGCAGTTACTCTAGGCAACAGGGTGAAGCTTTCTTT	CASSYSRQQGEAFF	NA	TRBJ1-1	TRBV6-5	NA
TGTGCTAGTGGTTTGGGCCCCTTTGCGGGGGGGCTCTCCCCTTGGGAGACCCAGTACTTC	CASGLGPFAGGLSPWETQYF	NA	TRBJ2-5	TRBV12-5	TRBD2
TGTGCCAGCAGCGTAGCTACCGGGACAGGGGTGTTCGAGCAGTACTTC	CASSVATGTGVFEQYF	NA	TRBJ2-7	TRBV9	TRBD1
TGTGCCTCGCACGCACCGGGTCTGGCCCACGAGCAGTACTTC	CASHAPGLAHEQYF	NA	TRBJ2-7	TRBV25-1	NA
TGTGCCAGTAGTATAGCTAGACAAGAGACCCAGTACTTC	CASSIARQETQYF	NA	TRBJ2-5	TRBV19	NA
TGTGCCAGCAGCTGGGGTTGGACAGGGGCCGGGGAGCTGTTTTTT	CASSWGWTGAGELFF	NA	TRBJ2-2	TRBV7-9	TRBD1
TGTGCCAGCAGTGAAGCTCGGGGATACGAGCAGTACTTC	CASSEARGYEQYF	NA	TRBJ2-7	TRBV6-1	NA
TGTGCCACCAGCAGAGATATTACGAGTCCAGATACGCAGTATTTT	CATSRDITSPDTQYF	NA	TRBJ2-3	TRBV15	NA
TGTGCCAGCAGCTTAGACCCGTTAAACACTGAAGCTTTCTTT	CASSLDPLNTEAFF	NA	TRBJ1-1	TRBV7-2	NA
TGTGCCAGCAGAGATAGGGGGCCTGGGGCCAACGTCCTGACTTTC	CASRDRGPGANVLTF	NA	TRBJ2-6	TRBV2	TRBD1
TGTGCCAGCAGCTTAATCGGGGTCAATCAGCCCCAGCATTTT	CASSLIGVNQPQHF	few	TRBJ1-5	TRBV7-3	NA
TGTGCCAGCAGCGCCTGGACAGGGGGCTGGGAGACCCAGTACTTC	CASSAWTGGWETQYF	NA	TRBJ2-5	TRBV7-9	TRBD1
TGTGCCAGTAGTATAGATGCGCCGGGGAATGAAAAACTGTTTTTT	CASSIDAPGNEKLFF	NA	TRBJ1-4	TRBV19	NA
TGCAGCGTTGCCAGGCTCTCGTCCGGGGAGCTGTTTTTT	CSVARLSSGELFF	NA	TRBJ2-2	TRBV29-1	NA
TGTGCCAGCACTCCTCTAGCGGGGTCAACAGATACGCAGTATTTT	CASTPLAGSTDTQYF	NA	TRBJ2-3	TRBV7-9	TRBD2
TGTGCCAGCAGCTTACTACTAGTTGCGGAGCAGTACTTC	CASSLLLVAEQYF	NA	TRBJ2-7	TRBV7-8	NA
TGCGCCAGCAGCTGGTCAGGGTCCAGGTCCACTGAAGCTTTCTTT	CASSWSGSRSTEAFF	NA	TRBJ1-1	TRBV5-1	NA
TGTGCCAGCAGCTCCCCTCTCCGGGGGGGCCTCGAGGTTAAAGAGACCCAGTACTTC	CASSSPLRGGLEVKETQYF	NA	TRBJ2-5	TRBV9	TRBD2
TGCAGCGTTTTGCTAGCGGGGACAGGTAATGAGCAGTTCTTC	CSVLLAGTGNEQFF	NA	TRBJ2-1	TRBV29-1	NA
TGTGCCAGCAGCCCGATGGGAGGAGAACAGTCCCAGCCCCAGCATTTT	CASSPMGGEQSQPQHF	NA	TRBJ1-5	TRBV7-9	NA
TGTGCCAGCAGTGATAATCCTAACTATGGCTACACCTTC	CASSDNPNYGYTF	once	TRBJ1-2	TRBV6-1	NA
TGTGCCAGCAGCTCCGTTCGGGCAGGGGCAGGTCGGGATACGCAGTATTTT	CASSSVRAGAGRDTQYF	NA	TRBJ2-3	TRBV7-8	NA
TGTGCCAGCAGCTTAGTCGACCCCGGGAACACTGAAGCTTTCTTT	CASSLVDPGNTEAFF	NA	TRBJ1-1	TRBV7-8	NA
TGTGCCAGCAGTGCGTCCGGGGCCGAAGCTTTCTTT	CASSASGAEAFF	NA	TRBJ1-1	TRBV6-1	NA
TGTGCCAGCACCACATACGGACAGGGGAACCACAATGAGCAGTTCTTC	CASTTYGQGNHNEQFF	NA	TRBJ2-1	TRBV28	TRBD1
TGTGCCAGCAGTTTTACGGGGGCAGGAACTGAAAAACTGTTTTTT	CASSFTGAGTEKLFF	NA	TRBJ1-4	TRBV28	NA
TGTGCCAGCAGCTCCGGGACAGCACAAGAGACCCAGTACTTC	CASSSGTAQETQYF	NA	TRBJ2-5	TRBV13	TRBD1
TGCAGCGTTGTGGCAGGGACCTACGAGCAGTACTTC	CSVVAGTYEQYF	few	TRBJ2-7	TRBV29-1	NA
TGTGCCAGTAGTACACTTGGGGACAACGTCCTGACTTTC	CASSTLGDNVLTF	NA	TRBJ2-6	TRBV19	NA
TGTGCCAGCAGCTTAGACAGGGGAGACGTCGGGGAGCTGTTTTTT	CASSLDRGDVGELFF	NA	TRBJ2-2	TRBV11-3	NA
TGTGCCTGGAGTTCCACGACAGGGTCCGGCTACACCTTC	CAWSSTTGSGYTF	NA	TRBJ1-2	TRBV30	TRBD1
TGTGCCTCCCGCCTTGTCGGACCCCGGGAAGAGACCCAGTACTTC	CASRLVGPREETQYF	once	TRBJ2-5	TRBV7-8	NA
TGTGCCAGCAGAGTAGCCCTCCTGGGGGCAGATACGCAGTATTTT	CASRVALLGADTQYF	NA	TRBJ2-3	TRBV5-5	NA
TGTGCCAGCACGGTCGGCGCTACCTACGAGCAGTACTTC	CASTVGATYEQYF	few	TRBJ2-7	TRBV6-6	NA
TGTGCCAGTAGTATGGACACCCAGAACACTGAAGCTTTCTTT	CASSMDTQNTEAFF	NA	TRBJ1-1	TRBV19	NA